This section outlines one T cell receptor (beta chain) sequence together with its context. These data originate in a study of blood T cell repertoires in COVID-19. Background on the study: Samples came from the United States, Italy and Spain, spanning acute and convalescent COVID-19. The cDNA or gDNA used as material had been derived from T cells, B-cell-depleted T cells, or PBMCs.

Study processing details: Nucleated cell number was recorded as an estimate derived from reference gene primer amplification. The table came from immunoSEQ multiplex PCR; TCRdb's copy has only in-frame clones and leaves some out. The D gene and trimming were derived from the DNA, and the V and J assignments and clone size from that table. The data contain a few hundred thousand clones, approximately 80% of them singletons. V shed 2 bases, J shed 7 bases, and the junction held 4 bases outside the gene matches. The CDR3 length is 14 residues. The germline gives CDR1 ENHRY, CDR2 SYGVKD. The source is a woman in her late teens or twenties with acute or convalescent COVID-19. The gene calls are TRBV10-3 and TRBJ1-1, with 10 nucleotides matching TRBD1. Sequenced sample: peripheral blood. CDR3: CAISEGTGVDEAFF. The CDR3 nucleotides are TGTGCCATCAGTGAGGGGACAGGGGTGGATGAAGCTTTCTTT.